Shown below are 19 T cell receptor beta chains from a single sample sequenced in a study of regulatory T cells in long-lasting Graves disease. The time point was: newly diagnosed GD, antithyroid drugs for less than 3 months. The TCR library was made from RNA that had been extracted from PBMCs in TRIzol. Arm-PCR of CDR3 regions with iRepertoire HTBI primers generated TCR beta libraries. TCRdb itself ran the multiplex PCR reads through MiXCR, one entry per CDR3 protein. The sample carries around 450,000 distinct CDR3 sequences, under 15% recorded once. This same sample was also part of a study on T cells in Graves' hyperthyroidism and ophthalmopathy.

The specimen comprised peripheral blood mononuclear cells (PBMCs), sampled at new diagnosis, from a patient treated with antithyroid drugs. Source of these receptors: a woman in her twenties or thirties with Graves disease.

This clonotype came up many times. The rearrangement uses TRBV9 and TRBJ1-1; no clear D. The CDR3 contains 15 residues. Per the germline V gene, CDR1 is SGDLS and CDR2 is YYNGEE. The V end lost 0 bases, the J end lost 4 bases, and 13 bases lay between the germline ends. The CDR3 DNA sequence: TGTGCCAGCAGCGTAGTTAGTCCGGGTCGCACTGAAGCTTTCTTT. It translates to CASSVVSPGRTEAFF.

This clonotype has a count of ten or more. The gene calls are TRBV11-2 and TRBJ1-1, with 7 bases fitting TRBD1. Trimming took 5 bases from V and 5 from J; bases not matched to a gene: 5. Germline assignment: CDR1 SGHAT and CDR2 FQNNGV. This CDR3 comprises 13 residues. CDR3 DNA: TGTGCCAGCAGCCCATCAGGGGGTACTGAAGCTTTCTTT. Protein product: CASSPSGGTEAFF.

This clonotype was observed many times. The chain links TRBV20-1 to TRBJ2-2; 10 nucleotides line up with TRBD1. The germline V gene has CDR1 DFQATT and CDR2 SNEGSKA (reference sequence). Unmatched junction bases numbered 5, after V lost 5 bases and J lost 5 bases. This CDR3 is 14 amino acids long. This chain's CDR3 is CSARDRGATGELFF. In DNA, the CDR3 is TGCAGTGCTCGGGACAGGGGAGCGACCGGGGAGCTGTTTTTT.

The V call is TRBV29-1, the J call TRBJ2-5, with 14 bases that match TRBD2. Germline assignment: CDR1 SQVTM and CDR2 ANQGSEA. The CDR3 is made up of 14 amino acids. V lost 6 bases to trimming and J lost 5 bases; unmatched junction nucleotides: 5. CDR3 nucleotides: TGCAGCGTACCGGGACTAGCGGGAGTTGAGACCCAGTACTTC. Its translation is CSVPGLAGVETQYF.

This clonotype came up many times. The V call is TRBV27, the J call TRBJ1-2, with 8 bases matching TRBD1. The V and J ends lost 6 bases and 2 bases, in that order; junction bases with no gene match: 2. CDR3 length: 13 residues. Per germline, CDR1 MNHEY and CDR2 SMNVEV (reference sequence). In DNA, the CDR3 is TGTGCCAGCAGAACAGGGGGAAACTATGGCTACACCTTC. Its translation: CASRTGGNYGYTF.

This clonotype was recorded a few times. V usage is TRBV24-1 and J usage is TRBJ1-2; D possibly corresponds to TRBD1 (6 bases). Germline V gene lookup returns CDR1 KGHDR and CDR2 SFDVKD. The V end lost 5 bases, the J end lost 2 bases, and 11 bases lay between the germline ends. The CDR3 sequence is 14 residues long. The CDR3 DNA reads as TGTGCCACCAGTGGGACAGAAAGAAACTATGGCTACACCTTC. It specifies CATSGTERNYGYTF.

The sample holds many counts of this clonotype. The chain carries TRBV3-1 and TRBJ2-7, with 10 positions matching TRBD1. CDR3 length equals 16 residues. Losses at the gene ends were 1 base for V and 3 bases for J; bases not matched to a gene: 6. The germline CDR1 and CDR2 sequences are LGHDT and YNNKEL (reference sequence). Here the CDR3 DNA reads TGTGCCAGCAGCCAAGCCCGACAGGGGGCTGGCTACGAGCAGTACTTC. Protein: CASSQARQGAGYEQYF.

This clonotype was observed a handful of times. The J gene is TRBJ2-5, the V gene TRBV5-1; 10 positions match TRBD2. Per germline, CDR1 SGHRS and CDR2 YFSETQ. The CDR3 covers 15 residues. J gave up 5 bases and V 2 bases, and 6 bases lay outside the gene matches. CDR3 sequence (DNA): TGCGCCAGCAGCTTAAGCGGGAGGGCCCTGGAGACCCAGTACTTC. Its protein product is CASSLSGRALETQYF. The whole variable domain, remainder taken from reference TRBV5-1 and TRBJ2-5, is KAGVTQTPRYLIKTRGQQVTLSCSPISGHRSVSWYQQTPGQGLQFLFEYFSETQRNKGNFPGRFSGRQFSNSRSEMNVSTLELGDSALYLCASSLSGRALETQYFGPGTRLLVL.

The chain joins TRBV28 to TRBJ2-5; 12 positions agree with TRBD2. The V segment lost 7 bases and the J segment 7 bases; nucleotides outside the gene matches: 4. Germline lookup yields CDR1 MDHEN and CDR2 SYDVKM. This CDR3 is built from 13 residues. The CDR3 spells CASTSGLAGTQYF. In nucleotides, the CDR3 is TGTGCCAGCACCTCGGGACTAGCGGGGACCCAGTACTTC.

The genes are TRBV7-8 and TRBJ2-2; D possibly corresponds to TRBD2 (6 bases). Trimming cost V 3 bases and J 0 bases, with 11 bases left between them. This CDR3 contains 16 residues. The germline gives CDR1 SGHVS, CDR2 FQNEAQ. The DNA for the CDR3 is TGTGCCAGCAGCTTCGGGACTTGGACGAACACCGGGGAGCTGTTTTTT. Its protein product is CASSFGTWTNTGELFF.

This clonotype was observed many times. The CDR3 DNA follows: TGTGCCAGCAGTTCTCCCCGGACAGCCCGGGACTACGAGCGGGGCAAAGAGACCCAGTACTTC. Translating gives CASSSPRTARDYERGKETQYF. V usage is TRBV6-2 or TRBV6-3 and J usage is TRBJ2-5; D may be TRBD2 (7 bases). The CDR3 has 21 residues. From germline, CDR1 is MNHEY and CDR2 SVGEGT. Trimming removed 4 bases from V and 3 bases from J, with 33 bases in between.

This clonotype was found many times. The chain is built from TRBV9 and TRBJ2-7, with D perhaps assigned TRBD1 or TRBD2 (5 bases each). Trimming pared 0 bases from V and 2 bases from J, leaving 9 bases between. The CDR3 totals 14 residues. Per germline, CDR1 SGDLS and CDR2 YYNGEE. The CDR3 DNA reads TGTGCCAGCAGCGTAGGAGGGGATACCTACGAGCAGTACTTC. This codes for CASSVGGDTYEQYF.

This clonotype was counted many times. J is TRBJ1-3 and V is TRBV30, with TRBD1 as a possible D gene (5 bases). The CDR3 loop spans 16 amino acids. The V and J ends lost 2 bases and 0 bases respectively, with 14 bases between them. The germline CDR1 and CDR2 sequences are GTSNPN and SVGIG (reference sequence). CDR3 nucleotides: TGTGCCTGGAGTCGGATCCGCAGGGACTCTGGAAACACCATATATTTT. As protein: CAWSRIRRDSGNTIYF.

The sample holds a few counts of this clonotype. The V gene is TRBV5-1, the J gene TRBJ2-1; 10 bases align to TRBD2. The germline V gene encodes CDR1 SGHRS and CDR2 YFSETQ. The CDR3 contains 16 residues. Trimming cost V 4 bases and J 5 bases; bases outside gene matches: 9. This CDR3 reads CASSRPSGSNNNEQFF. The CDR3 DNA follows: TGCGCCAGCAGCAGACCTAGCGGGAGTAATAACAATGAGCAGTTCTTC.

The CDR3 spells CSANKGTSGSNVNNEQFF. CDR3 nucleotides: TGCAGTGCTAACAAGGGGACTAGCGGGTCAAACGTAAACAATGAGCAGTTCTTC. The chain carries TRBV20-1 and TRBJ2-1; 12 nucleotides align to TRBD2. Germline V CDR1 and CDR2: DFQATT, SNEGSKA (reference sequence). The V and J ends lost 4 bases and 5 bases, in that order; junction bases with no gene match: 15. CDR3 length equals 18 residues.

Concerning this clonotype: Lacking the conserved final phenylalanine or tryptophan, this CDR3 likely reflects a read error. The J gene is TRBJ1-6, the V gene TRBV6-2 or TRBV6-3; D possibly corresponds to TRBD1 (5 bases). This CDR3 has 19 amino acids. V lost 2 bases and J 1 base, leaving 18 bases between the germline ends. Germline V gene lookup returns CDR1 MNHEY and CDR2 SVGEGT. Written as DNA, the CDR3 is TGTGCCAGCAGTTACGCTGCCAGTGCCGGGACGTCCTATAATTCACCCCTCCACCTT. This sequence encodes CASSYAASAGTSYNSPLHL.

This clonotype was seen at least ten times. The chain combines TRBV20-1 with TRBJ2-1, with D possibly TRBD2 on 5 matching bases. CDR3 length: 16 residues. V was pared by 5 bases and J by 10 bases, with 27 bases between. Germline V gene data show CDR1 as DFQATT and CDR2 as SNEGSKA (reference sequence). CDR3 nucleotides: TGCAGTGCTGAGTGGCCACGTTCGATAAGGAGGAAAGAGCAGTTCTTC. It encodes CSAEWPRSIRRKEQFF.

This clonotype was picked up many times. This CDR3 reads CASSPNHPGTGLYEQYF. Written as DNA, the CDR3 is TGTGCCAGCAGCCCCAACCATCCCGGGACAGGCTTATACGAGCAGTACTTC. This chain joins TRBV3-1 and TRBJ2-7; 8 bases line up with TRBD1. This CDR3 comprises 17 residues. V lost 4 bases to trimming and J lost 4 bases; unmatched junction nucleotides: 15. Germline CDR1 is LGHDT and CDR2 is YNNKEL (reference sequence).

This clonotype has at least ten counts. The genes are TRBV6-2 or TRBV6-3 and TRBJ2-1; D not certain. This CDR3 is built from 18 residues. V gave up 1 base and J gave up 1 base, with 17 bases separating them. Germline V gives CDR1 MNHEY, CDR2 SVGEGT. The CDR3 coding sequence is TGTGCCAGCAGTTACTACGGAATGCAGAAAGGTTCCTACAATGAGCAGTTCTTC. It encodes CASSYYGMQKGSYNEQFF.